These 22 T cell receptor beta chains were sequenced from one sample in a study of cytomegalovirus exposure and HLA in healthy donors. This table comes from immunoSEQ multiplex PCR, and its TCRdb copy is limited to in-frame clones, with some not included. This sample carries some 86,000 clones, more than 85% of them seen once, and the ten largest clones take 3.6%. Specimen: PBMCs. Source of these receptors: a woman between 25 and 40 years old in good health and CMV-seronegative.

The genes are TRBV4-2 and TRBJ2-7; 10 nucleotides agree with TRBD2. This CDR3 comprises 15 residues. Germline loops: CDR1 LGHNA, CDR2 YNFKEQ. J lost 4 bases, V lost 0 bases, and 3 bases had no gene match. CDR3 sequence: CASSQENSGGYEQYF. CDR3 DNA: TGTGCCAGCAGCCAAGAAAATAGCGGGGGGTACGAGCAGTACTTC.

CDR3 loop: CASRPGLAGGYEQYF. For the CDR3, the DNA is TGTGCCAGTAGACCGGGACTAGCGGGAGGGTACGAGCAGTACTTC. V usage is TRBV19 and J usage is TRBJ2-7, with 16 bases matching TRBD2. The J segment lost 4 bases and the V segment lost 6 bases, leaving 3 bases of the junction unmatched. This CDR3 has 15 amino acids. Germline V gene data show CDR1 as LNHDA and CDR2 as SQIVND (reference sequence).

A few counts support this clone. The chain combines TRBV4-1 with TRBJ2-7; 7 bases are shared with TRBD2. This CDR3 spans 16 amino acids. CDR1 is MGHRA and CDR2 is YSYEKL in the germline V gene. The J segment lost 2 bases and the V segment lost 0 bases, leaving 7 bases of the junction unmatched. The CDR3 is CASSQDASGSTYEQYF. CDR3 sequence (DNA): TGCGCCAGCAGCCAAGATGCTAGCGGATCCACCTACGAGCAGTACTTC.

The chain joins TRBV18 to TRBJ2-7; D is perhaps TRBD1 (5 bases). V lost 3 bases, J lost 0 bases, and 9 bases lay in between. This CDR3 region has 14 residues. Germline V gene lookup returns CDR1 KGHSH and CDR2 LQKENI. CDR3 region: CASSPGHTSYEQYF. DNA for the CDR3: TGTGCCAGCTCACCCGGACATACCTCCTACGAGCAGTACTTC.

This clone was seen once. V usage is TRBV28 and J usage is TRBJ1-4, with D possibly matching TRBD1 (5 bases). CDR3 length: 13 residues. The V gene lost 7 bases and the J gene lost 6 bases, with 12 bases spanning the gap. Germline V gives CDR1 MDHEN, CDR2 SYDVKM. CDR3 loop: CASTWQGYEKLFF. CDR3 sequence (DNA): TGTGCCAGCACGTGGCAGGGATATGAAAAACTGTTTTTT.

This clone was counted once. The V gene is TRBV9, the J gene TRBJ2-5; TRBD1 agrees at 7 bases. V lost 3 bases, J lost 4 bases, and 9 bases stayed unmatched. This CDR3 spans 15 amino acids. The germline V gene has CDR1 SGDLS and CDR2 YYNGEE. The CDR3 DNA reads as TGTGCCAGCAGCGCCTACCAGACAGGGTCAGAGACCCAGTACTTC. Its protein is CASSAYQTGSETQYF.

The CDR3 loop reads CASSRGGLINQPQHF. CDR3 coding DNA: TGTGCCAGCAGCCGGGGGGGCCTCATTAATCAGCCCCAGCATTTT. V usage is TRBV5-6 and J usage is TRBJ1-5; tentative D call: TRBD1 (6 bases). CDR3 length: 15 residues. Germline CDR1 is SGHDT and CDR2 is YYEEEE. With 4 bases removed from V and 4 bases from J, the gap between germline ends came to 15 bases.

V and J are TRBV18 and TRBJ2-7; 8 bases match TRBD2. The CDR3 spans 13 residues. Unmatched junction bases numbered 4, after V lost 3 bases and J lost 6 bases. The germline V gene encodes CDR1 KGHSH and CDR2 LQKENI. The CDR3 is CASSPSGGSEQYF. The CDR3 DNA reads as TGTGCCAGCTCACCCTCGGGGGGGTCCGAGCAGTACTTC. The full variable domain, rest sourced from reference TRBV18 and TRBJ2-7, is NAGVMQNPRHLVRRRGQEARLRCSPMKGHSHVYWYRQLPEEGLKFMVYLQKENIIDESGMPKERFSAEFPKEGPSILRIQQVVRGDSAAYFCASSPSGGSEQYFGPGTRLTVT.

This chain connects TRBV19 to TRBJ2-7; D possibly corresponds to TRBD1 (5 bases). V was clipped by 6 bases and J by 0 bases, with 15 bases between them. This CDR3 region has 15 residues. Germline lookup yields CDR1 LNHDA and CDR2 SQIVND (reference sequence). The CDR3, as DNA: TGTGCCAGTAGGCCCTGGGGCGGAAGCTCCTACGAGCAGTACTTC. This codes for CASRPWGGSSYEQYF.

The chain combines TRBV4-1 with TRBJ2-1, with D possibly being TRBD2 (6 bases). Between the trimmed V and J ends, which lost 3 bases and 8 bases, there was a span of 17 bases. From germline, CDR1 is MGHRA and CDR2 YSYEKL. The CDR3 extends over 15 amino acids. DNA of the CDR3: TGCGCCAGCAGCCACCCCGTAGCGGCATCCTATGAGCAGTTCTTC. Residues: CASSHPVAASYEQFF.

The chain uses TRBV6-5 and TRBJ2-7; 8 bases line up with TRBD1. The CDR3 is 15 amino acids. Germline loops: CDR1 MNHEY, CDR2 SVGAGI. V shed 0 bases and J 5 bases; nucleotides not matched to a gene: 6. CDR3 sequence: CASSYSGTGVNEQYF. The CDR3 DNA is TGTGCCAGCAGTTACTCGGGGACAGGAGTAAACGAGCAGTACTTC.

The chain uses TRBV11-2 and TRBJ2-5; D is undetermined. The CDR3 covers 14 residues. Germline V lookup: CDR1 SGHAT, CDR2 FQNNGV. Trimming shortened V by 2 bases and J by 2 bases, and 9 bases separated the two germline ends. CDR3 coding DNA: TGTGCCAGCAGCTTACAGGTCTATCAAGAGACCCAGTACTTC. This encodes CASSLQVYQETQYF.

The rearrangement joins TRBV14 to TRBJ1-4; a weak D match, TRBD1 (5 bases). V shed 3 bases and J shed 7 bases, with 18 bases lying between them. There are 16 residues in the CDR3. The V gene's germline CDR1 is SGHDN and CDR2 FVKESK. CDR3 sequence: CASSHLGSGVGEKLFF. In nucleotides, the CDR3 is TGTGCCAGCAGCCATCTAGGATCGGGGGTTGGTGAAAAACTGTTTTTT.

The gene calls are TRBV2 and TRBJ1-1; the D gene is possibly TRBD1 (6 bases). Germline V gene sequence: CDR1 SNHLY, CDR2 FYNNEI. The CDR3 spans 14 residues. Trimming left V 3 bases short and J 4 bases short, with 12 bases between. This CDR3 is CASSDVTGTTEAFF. DNA of the CDR3: TGTGCCAGCAGTGACGTAACAGGGACCACTGAAGCTTTCTTT.

This clone has only a few counts. The genes are TRBV30 and TRBJ1-1; D is unclear. Deletions cut 0 bases from V and 3 bases from J, with 5 bases between. CDR1 GTSNPN and CDR2 SVGIG come from the germline V gene (reference sequence). The CDR3 has 12 residues. CDR3 loop: CAWSVRDTEAFF. CDR3 in DNA: TGTGCCTGGAGTGTACGGGACACTGAAGCTTTCTTT.

The rearrangement uses TRBV29-1 and TRBJ1-1; D call uncertain. The germline gives CDR1 SQVTM, CDR2 ANQGSEA. The length of the CDR3 is 13 residues. V was trimmed by 5 bases and J by 0 bases, leaving 10 bases between them. The CDR3 spells CSVRDGLNTEAFF. CDR3 coding DNA: TGCAGCGTTCGGGATGGCCTGAACACTGAAGCTTTCTTT.

The J gene is TRBJ2-7, the V gene TRBV30; D is uncertain. Deletions cut 2 bases from V and 7 bases from J, with 12 bases between. In germline, CDR1 is GTSNPN, CDR2 SVGIG (reference sequence). The CDR3 sequence is 12 residues long. DNA of the CDR3: TGTGCCTGGAGTTTCCGGGTCTCGGAGCAGTACTTC. It yields the protein CAWSFRVSEQYF.

This rearrangement joins TRBV30 to TRBJ1-2; D possibly corresponds to TRBD1 (5 bases). The CDR3 has 11 residues. V was pared by 2 bases and J by 5 bases, with 6 bases between. Germline V CDR1 and CDR2: GTSNPN, SVGIG (reference sequence). This chain's CDR3 is CAWSHRYGYTF. The DNA for the CDR3 is TGTGCCTGGAGTCACAGGTATGGCTACACCTTC.

The chain carries TRBV13 and TRBJ1-1; possible D gene TRBD1, 5 bases. CDR3 length: 14 residues. Germline V gene lookup returns CDR1 PRHDT and CDR2 FYEKMQ (reference sequence). V was pared by 8 bases and J by 0 bases, with 13 bases between. As DNA, the CDR3 is TGTGCCAGCCTTCCGGGACTGGTGAACACTGAAGCTTTCTTT. Residues: CASLPGLVNTEAFF.

V is TRBV5-1 and J is TRBJ2-7, with 8 bases fitting TRBD1. Germline trimming cut 4 bases from V and 2 bases from J; bases unmatched to any gene: 8. The CDR3 is made up of 15 amino acids. Germline CDR1 is SGHRS and CDR2 is YFSETQ. CDR3 coding DNA: TGCGCCAGCAGCGACAGGGGATTAACGCCCTACGAGCAGTACTTC. Its translation: CASSDRGLTPYEQYF. The full variable domain, rest sourced from reference TRBV5-1 and TRBJ2-7, is KAGVTQTPRYLIKTRGQQVTLSCSPISGHRSVSWYQQTPGQGLQFLFEYFSETQRNKGNFPGRFSGRQFSNSRSEMNVSTLELGDSALYLCASSDRGLTPYEQYFGPGTRLTVT.

The rearrangement joins TRBV5-1 to TRBJ2-1; D unresolved. The ends were cut back, 1 base at V and 10 bases at J, with 6 bases in the middle. The CDR3 is 11 residues long. In germline, CDR1 is SGHRS, CDR2 YFSETQ. The CDR3 DNA follows: TGCGCCAGCAGCTTGATCGGGGAGCAGTTCTTC. This codes for CASSLIGEQFF.

The chain combines TRBV29-1 with TRBJ2-4, with a tentative D call TRBD1 (6 bases). The CDR3 runs 13 residues. The V gene's germline CDR1 is SQVTM and CDR2 ANQGSEA. Trimming removed 7 bases from V and 6 bases from J, with 16 bases in between. This CDR3 is CSALWDNPNIQYF. The DNA of the CDR3 is TGCAGCGCTCTATGGGACAATCCAAACATTCAGTACTTC.